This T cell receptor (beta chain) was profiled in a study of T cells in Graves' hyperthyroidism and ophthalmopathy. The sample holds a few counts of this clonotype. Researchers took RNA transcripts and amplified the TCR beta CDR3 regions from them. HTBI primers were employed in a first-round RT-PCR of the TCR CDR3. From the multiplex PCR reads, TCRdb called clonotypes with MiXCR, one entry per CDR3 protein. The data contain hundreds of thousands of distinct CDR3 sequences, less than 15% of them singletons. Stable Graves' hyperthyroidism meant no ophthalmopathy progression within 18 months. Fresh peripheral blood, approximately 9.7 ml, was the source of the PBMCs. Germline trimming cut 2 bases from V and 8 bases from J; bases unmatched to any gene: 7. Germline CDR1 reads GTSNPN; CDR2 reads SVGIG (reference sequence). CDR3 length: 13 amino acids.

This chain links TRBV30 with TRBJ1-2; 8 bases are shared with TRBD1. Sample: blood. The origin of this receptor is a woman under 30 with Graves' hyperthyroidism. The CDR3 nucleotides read TGTGCCTGGAGTCTGACAGGGGTCGACGGCTACACCTTC. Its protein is CAWSLTGVDGYTF.